The 15 T cell receptor beta chains in this list originate from one sample, sequenced in a study of blood T cell repertoires in COVID-19. Clones were read by immunoSEQ multiplex PCR, and TCRdb kept only the in-frame ones, dropping some. Seen here are approximately 290,000 clones, around 89% observed once, and the top ten hold around 0.84%. Sequencing input: peripheral blood. These receptors came from a man aged 25-40 years with acute or convalescent COVID-19.

This clone was detected once. The sample has other DNA sequences that encode this CDR3 too. The V gene is TRBV24-1, the J gene TRBJ2-6; a weak D match, TRBD2 (6 bases). The V end was cut by 10 bases, the J end by 2 bases, with 17 bases between. Per the germline V gene, CDR1 is KGHDR and CDR2 is SFDVKD. There are 16 residues in the CDR3. The CDR3 coding sequence is TGTGCCACTTCCACTATGGGGGGAACTGGGGCCAACGTCCTGACTTTC. Protein sequence: CATSTMGGTGANVLTF.

The chain employs TRBV5-8 and TRBJ2-7; 10 nucleotides match TRBD1. With 3 bases clipped from V and 3 bases from J, the junction kept 3 bases outside the gene matches. CDR3 length: 14 amino acids. Germline V CDR1 and CDR2: SGHTS, YDEGEE. CDR3 sequence: CASSSRTGGYEQYF. Here the CDR3 DNA reads TGTGCCAGCAGCTCACGGACAGGGGGCTACGAGCAGTACTTC.

V and J are TRBV7-9 and TRBJ2-6, with TRBD1 identical over 7 bases. CDR1 SEHNR and CDR2 FQNEAQ come from the germline V gene (reference sequence). CDR3 length: 18 residues. V lost 2 bases, J lost 0 bases, and 7 bases stayed unmatched. The CDR3 DNA reads TGTGCCAGCAGCTTACGTGGGACAGCGATCTCTGGGGCCAACGTCCTGACTTTC. Translation gives CASSLRGTAISGANVLTF.

This clone occurred once. This chain joins TRBV9 and TRBJ2-2, with TRBD2 matching over 11 bases. The CDR3 runs to 16 residues. The trim removed 4 bases at V and 2 bases at J, leaving 4 bases unmatched. Germline V lookup: CDR1 SGDLS, CDR2 YYNGEE. CDR3: CASSPTSGGNTGELFF. CDR3 sequence (DNA): TGTGCCAGCAGCCCTACTAGCGGGGGTAACACCGGGGAGCTGTTTTTT.

The V and J genes are TRBV23-1 and TRBJ2-1, with 8 positions matching TRBD1. TRBV23-1 is placed among ORFs of uncertain function. This CDR3 has 18 amino acids. V was pared by 9 bases and J by 6 bases, with 22 bases of the junction left unmatched. As DNA, the CDR3 is TGCGCCAGAACAAATGTAAGTCCCGACAGGGGTTTGAGCAATGAGCAGTTCTTC. This sequence encodes CARTNVSPDRGLSNEQFF.

CDR3 sequence: CASRGDRGQSSEQFF. In nucleotides, the CDR3 is TGTGCCAGCAGGGGGGACAGGGGGCAGAGTAGTGAGCAGTTCTTC. The chain uses TRBV7-9 and TRBJ2-1, with 12 bases aligning to TRBD1. Germline CDR1 SEHNR, CDR2 FQNEAQ (reference sequence). The CDR3 has 15 residues. V lost 6 bases and J lost 9; bases outside the gene matches: 9.

The rearrangement uses TRBV7-8 and TRBJ2-5; D might be TRBD2 (6 bases). The CDR3 totals 17 residues. V gave up 0 bases and J gave up 1 base, with 15 bases separating them. Germline V CDR1 and CDR2: SGHVS, FQNEAQ. This CDR3 is CASSLAYAGIVQETQYF. CDR3 nucleotide sequence: TGTGCCAGCAGCTTAGCGTACGCGGGGATCGTCCAAGAGACCCAGTACTTC. The full variable domain, rest sourced from reference TRBV7-8 and TRBJ2-5, is GAGVSQSPRYKVAKRGQDVALRCDPISGHVSLFWYQQALGQGPEFLTYFQNEAQLDKSGLPSDRFFAERPEGSVSTLKIQRTQQEDSAVYLCASSLAYAGIVQETQYFGPGTRLLVL.

The CDR3 reads CASSLDGTRGRGSYEQYF. The CDR3 bases are TGTGCCAGCAGCTTGGATGGAACCCGGGGTCGCGGCTCCTACGAGCAGTACTTC. This chain connects TRBV13 to TRBJ2-7; a possible D gene is TRBD2 (5 bases). V was pared by 3 bases and J by 0 bases, with 21 bases between. This CDR3 is 18 amino acids long. Germline V gene lookup returns CDR1 PRHDT and CDR2 FYEKMQ (reference sequence).

V gene TRBV5-1 combines with J gene TRBJ2-4; D ambiguous. V lost 0 bases to trimming and J lost 8 bases, with 12 bases between them. Per germline, CDR1 SGHRS and CDR2 YFSETQ. This CDR3 has 14 amino acids. The DNA of the CDR3 is TGCGCCAGCAGCTTGGGAGGTTTCAATGACATTCAGTACTTC. Its translation is CASSLGGFNDIQYF.

This chain joins TRBV3-1 (or the pseudogene TRBV3-2) and TRBJ1-1; possible D gene TRBD1, 6 bases. The CDR3 extends over 12 amino acids. V lost 4 bases, J lost 4 bases, and 7 bases lay in between. Germline V lookup: CDR1 LGHDT, CDR2 YNNKEL (reference sequence). CDR3 sequence (DNA): TGTGCCAGCAGCCGGACAGCCACTGAAGCTTTCTTT. This gives the protein CASSRTATEAFF.

This chain uses TRBV9 with TRBJ2-3; D perhaps matches TRBD1 (6 bases). This CDR3 spans 15 amino acids. V was clipped by 3 bases and J by 0 bases, with 11 bases between them. Germline V gene data show CDR1 as SGDLS and CDR2 as YYNGEE. The CDR3 protein is CASSERTGSTDTQYF. CDR3 bases: TGTGCCAGCAGCGAGAGAACAGGGAGCACAGATACGCAGTATTTT.

The V and J genes are TRBV5-6 and TRBJ2-5; possibly TRBD2 for D (6 bases). There are 18 residues in the CDR3. Germline CDR1 SGHDT, CDR2 YYEEEE. V was trimmed by 2 bases and J by 5 bases, leaving 25 bases between them. The CDR3 DNA reads as TGTGCCAGCAGCTTCATGAATTACATGGGCGGGGCGGATGAGACCCAGTACTTC. It specifies CASSFMNYMGGADETQYF.

The V gene is TRBV6-5, the J gene TRBJ1-2, with no clear D. CDR3 length: 12 residues. V was shortened by 0 bases and J by 6 bases, with 5 bases between the two germline ends. Germline V gene sequence: CDR1 MNHEY, CDR2 SVGAGI. The CDR3 loop is CASSYSGNGYTF. The CDR3 nucleotides are TGTGCCAGCAGTTACTCGGGCAATGGCTACACCTTC.

J is TRBJ1-5 and V is TRBV28; D remains unclear. This CDR3 spans 15 amino acids. The V end was cut by 3 bases, the J end by 4 bases, with 13 bases between. CDR1 and CDR2 from the germline V gene are MDHEN and SYDVKM. CDR3 protein: CASSFRGASNQPQHF. CDR3 nucleotide sequence: TGTGCCAGCAGTTTCCGCGGAGCAAGTAATCAGCCCCAGCATTTT.

The CDR3 is CASSWLYTGELFF. As DNA, the CDR3 is TGTGCCAGCAGCTGGCTCTACACCGGGGAGCTGTTTTTT. The chain has TRBV28 and TRBJ2-2; D not resolved. Germline V lookup: CDR1 MDHEN, CDR2 SYDVKM. V was pared by 6 bases and J by 3 bases, with 8 bases between. The CDR3 is 13 amino acids.